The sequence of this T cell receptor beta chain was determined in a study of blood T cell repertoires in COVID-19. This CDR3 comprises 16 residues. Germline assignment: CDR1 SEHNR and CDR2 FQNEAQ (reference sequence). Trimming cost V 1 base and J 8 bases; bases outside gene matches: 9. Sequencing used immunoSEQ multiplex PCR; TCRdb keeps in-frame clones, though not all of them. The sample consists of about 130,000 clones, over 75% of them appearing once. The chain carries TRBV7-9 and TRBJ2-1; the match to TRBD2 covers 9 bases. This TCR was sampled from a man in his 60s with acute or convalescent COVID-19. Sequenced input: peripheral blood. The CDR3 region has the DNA TGTGCCAGCAGCTTAGGATTGGCGCTAGCGGGACATGAGCAGTTCTTC. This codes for CASSLGLALAGHEQFF.